Listed below are T cell receptor beta chains from one sample, sequenced in a study of blood T cell repertoires in COVID-19. Profiling relied on immunoSEQ multiplex PCR, and the TCRdb table lists in-frame clones only, not all of them. The sample shows over 300,000 clones, 89% of them seen only once. The sample consisted of peripheral blood. The receptors were sampled from a man aged 40-49 years with acute or convalescent COVID-19. The CDR3 runs from the conserved cysteine through the conserved F or W. D genes are given only for firm matches. A clone size is listed for some rows: how often the clone was seen (once, few, many), or a class if it is expanded.

clone size,V gene,J gene,D gene,CDR3 protein,CDR3 DNA
-,TRBV4-2,TRBJ2-7,-,CASSQDSRGGRYEQYF,TGTGCCAGCAGCCAAGATAGCAGGGGAGGGCGCTACGAGCAGTACTTC
-,TRBV19,TRBJ1-1,-,CASSIGSGRDTEAFF,TGTGCCAGTAGTATCGGCTCAGGGAGGGACACTGAAGCTTTCTTT
-,TRBV2,TRBJ1-3,TRBD1,CASSEIGSGGLSGNTIYF,TGTGCCAGCAGTGAAATCGGGTCAGGGGGACTGTCTGGAAACACCATATATTTT
-,TRBV27,TRBJ2-7,-,CASGYSILYDEQYF,TGTGCGAGCGGCTACAGTATATTATACGACGAGCAGTACTTC
-,TRBV5-1,TRBJ1-1,TRBD1,CASSPQSETGSTEAFF,TGCGCCAGCAGCCCCCAATCGGAGACAGGGAGTACTGAAGCTTTCTTT
-,TRBV25-1,TRBJ1-5,TRBD1,CASSQSGTGGQPQHF,TGTGCCAGCAGCCAATCCGGGACAGGGGGACAGCCCCAGCATTTT
-,TRBV12-3/TRBV12-4,TRBJ2-7,-,CASSLATYEQYF,TGTGCCAGCAGTTTAGCTACCTACGAGCAGTACTTC
-,TRBV25-1,TRBJ2-2,TRBD1,CASSELRPGGTGELFF,TGTGCCAGCAGTGAATTAAGGCCAGGGGGAACCGGGGAGCTGTTTTTT
-,TRBV6-5,TRBJ2-2,-,CASSWTLGRNTGELFF,TGTGCCAGCAGTTGGACCCTGGGGCGTAACACCGGGGAGCTGTTTTTT
-,TRBV15,TRBJ1-4,-,CATSIQQPRWEKLFF,TGTGCCACCAGCATCCAACAGCCGCGTTGGGAAAAACTGTTTTTT
-,TRBV7-3,TRBJ2-7,TRBD2,CASSLGLAGDEQYF,TGTGCCAGCAGCCTGGGACTAGCGGGAGACGAGCAGTACTTC
-,TRBV9,TRBJ1-6,-,CASSVEGVSNSPLHF,TGTGCCAGCAGCGTAGAGGGGGTCTCGAATTCACCCCTCCACTTT
few,TRBV18,TRBJ1-1,-,CASTPGGETEAFF,TGTGCCAGCACCCCGGGGGGCGAGACTGAAGCTTTCTTT
-,TRBV28,TRBJ1-1,-,CASRTGIMNTEAFF,TGTGCCAGCAGGACGGGGATCATGAACACTGAAGCTTTCTTT
-,TRBV12-3/TRBV12-4,TRBJ1-2,TRBD1,CASSLTGARGYTF,TGTGCCAGCAGTTTGACAGGGGCCCGGGGCTACACCTTC
-,TRBV2,TRBJ2-1,TRBD2,CASSGGTSGYNEQFF,TGTGCCAGCAGTGGAGGGACTAGCGGTTACAATGAGCAGTTCTTC
once,TRBV25-1,TRBJ1-1,-,CASSAIQGMHTEAFF,TGTGCCAGCAGTGCAATACAGGGTATGCATACTGAAGCTTTCTTT
-,TRBV27,TRBJ2-3,TRBD1,CASSSRTGPTDTQYF,TGTGCCAGCAGTTCTCGGACAGGCCCCACAGATACGCAGTATTTT
-,TRBV2,TRBJ2-1,TRBD1,CASSEENRGYEQFF,TGTGCCAGCAGTGAGGAAAACAGGGGATATGAGCAGTTCTTC
-,TRBV19,TRBJ2-7,-,CASSPTGYEQYF,TGTGCCAGTAGTCCCACAGGGTACGAGCAGTACTTC
-,TRBV4-1,TRBJ1-1,-,CASSQVPLGRNTEAFF,TGCGCCAGCAGCCAAGTGCCTCTGGGGCGAAACACTGAAGCTTTCTTT
-,TRBV6-5,TRBJ2-7,-,CASSHRSSGYEQYF,TGTGCCAGCAGTCATAGGAGTAGTGGCTACGAGCAGTACTTC
-,TRBV7-3,TRBJ2-1,-,CASSSHARENEQFF,TGTGCCAGCAGCTCCCACGCTAGGGAGAATGAGCAGTTCTTC
once,TRBV7-9,TRBJ2-1,-,CASSRYGTLYNEQFF,TGTGCCAGCAGCCGATACGGGACACTCTACAATGAGCAGTTCTTC
-,TRBV5-1,TRBJ2-3,-,CASSFGGTGLSTDTQYF,TGCGCCAGCAGCTTCGGCGGAACGGGTCTCAGCACAGATACGCAGTATTTT
-,TRBV19,TRBJ1-5,TRBD1,CASRDRGTGNQPQHF,TGTGCCAGTAGAGACAGGGGGACTGGCAATCAGCCCCAGCATTTT
-,TRBV7-8,TRBJ1-5,TRBD1,CASSNGRDRGRQPQHF,TGTGCCAGCAGCAACGGGAGGGACAGGGGGCGTCAGCCCCAGCATTTT
few,TRBV20-1,TRBJ2-7,-,CSGGTAYEQYF,TGCAGTGGCGGGACAGCCTACGAGCAGTACTTC
once,TRBV9,TRBJ2-7,-,CASSVGPLEAGEYEQYF,TGTGCCAGCAGCGTAGGTCCCCTGGAGGCGGGTGAATACGAGCAGTACTTC
-,TRBV30,TRBJ2-7,-,CAWSPGPYEQYF,TGTGCCTGGAGTCCCGGTCCGTACGAGCAGTACTTC
-,TRBV9,TRBJ1-2,TRBD1,CASSAAGTARLYGYTF,TGTGCCAGCAGCGCGGCCGGGACAGCCCGCCTCTATGGCTACACCTTC
-,TRBV27,TRBJ2-7,-,CASRLGQYSYEQYF,TGTGCCAGCAGGTTAGGCCAGTACTCCTACGAGCAGTACTTC
-,TRBV5-1,TRBJ1-4,-,CASSLGGAVNEKLFF,TGCGCCAGCAGCTTGGGCGGGGCAGTTAATGAAAAACTGTTTTTT
-,TRBV28,TRBJ2-2,TRBD1,CASRKGTGNTGELFF,TGTGCCAGCAGGAAGGGGACAGGAAACACCGGGGAGCTGTTTTTT
-,TRBV11-2,TRBJ1-6,-,CASSSALGQGIYNSPLHF,TGTGCCAGCAGCTCGGCCTTGGGTCAGGGCATATATAATTCACCCCTCCACTTT
once,TRBV27,TRBJ2-6,-,CASRYSSGANVLTF,TGTGCCAGCAGGTATTCGTCTGGGGCCAACGTCCTGACTTTC
-,TRBV5-5,TRBJ1-2,-,CASSLGGEVLGYTF,TGTGCCAGCAGCTTGGGGGGAGAGGTTCTAGGCTACACCTTC
-,TRBV18,TRBJ1-5,TRBD1,CASSPGTGGLSQHF,TGTGCCAGCTCACCTGGGACAGGGGGACTATCCCAGCATTTT
-,TRBV7-2,TRBJ2-7,-,CASSSSGGYEQYF,TGTGCCAGCAGCTCCTCCGGGGGCTACGAGCAGTACTTC
-,TRBV7-5,TRBJ2-1,-,CARSSPTSLPAGREQFF,TGTGCCAGAAGCTCCCCTACTAGCTTACCAGCGGGGAGGGAGCAGTTCTTC
once,TRBV5-1,TRBJ1-4,TRBD1,CASSLGDRGNEKLFF,TGCGCCAGCAGCTTGGGGGACAGGGGTAATGAAAAACTGTTTTTT
once,TRBV5-4,TRBJ1-1,TRBD1,CASPSNRDSPIAEAFF,TGTGCCAGCCCCTCCAACCGGGACAGCCCTATAGCTGAAGCTTTCTTT
once,TRBV6-5,TRBJ2-1,TRBD2,CASSYGGGGGDEQFF,TGTGCCAGCAGTTACGGCGGGGGGGGAGGGGATGAGCAGTTCTTC
-,TRBV6-2/TRBV6-3,TRBJ1-1,TRBD1,CASSYWAHEGQGSFDTEAFF,TGTGCCAGCAGTTACTGGGCTCATGAGGGACAGGGGTCTTTTGACACTGAAGCTTTCTTT
-,TRBV4-3,TRBJ1-2,TRBD1,CASSQAQGGGYGYTF,TGCGCCAGCAGCCAGGCCCAGGGGGGAGGCTATGGCTACACCTTC